One and the same sample provided the 12 T cell receptor beta chains below, sequenced in a study of blood T cell repertoires in COVID-19. TCRdb keeps only in-frame clones here, not all; method: immunoSEQ multiplex PCR. The table includes approximately 37,000 clones, around 86% detected once. The specimen sequenced was peripheral blood. The receptors shown here come from a man aged 45 to 65 with active COVID-19.

The chain combines TRBV6-5 with TRBJ2-7, with D unresolved. Trimming removed 9 bases from V and 1 base from J, with 10 bases in between. The CDR3 extends over 12 amino acids. Germline CDR1 MNHEY, CDR2 SVGAGI. CDR3 region: CASPGLSYEQYF. CDR3 bases: TGTGCCAGTCCGGGTTTATCCTACGAGCAGTACTTC.

The rearrangement links TRBV15 to TRBJ1-3; D unclear. Per the germline V gene, CDR1 is LNHNV and CDR2 is YYDKDF (reference sequence). The length of the CDR3 is 16 residues. The V gene lost 1 base and the J gene lost 3 bases, with 13 bases spanning the gap. The CDR3 DNA reads TGTGCCACCAGCAGAGGAGGAAACGTCCTTGGAAACACCATATATTTT. Its translation: CATSRGGNVLGNTIYF.

The genes are TRBV4-1 and TRBJ1-2, with D perhaps TRBD1 (5 bases). This CDR3 has 12 residues. Per the germline V gene, CDR1 is MGHRA and CDR2 is YSYEKL. Deletions cut 6 bases from V and 10 bases from J, with 15 bases between. The CDR3 coding sequence is TGCGCCAGCAGTCGAGGGGAGGGGAACTACACCTTC. This codes for CASSRGEGNYTF.

The chain carries TRBV20-1 and TRBJ2-1, with a tentative D call TRBD2 (5 bases). This CDR3 has 11 amino acids. Germline V gene lookup returns CDR1 DFQATT and CDR2 SNEGSKA (reference sequence). CDR3 coding DNA: TGCAGAGGAGGTTCCTACAATGAGCAGTTCTTC. Its protein product is CRGGSYNEQFF.

The sample holds a few counts of this clone. Other DNA sequences in the sample encode the same CDR3. This chain uses TRBV20-1 with TRBJ1-2; D remains unclear. V lost 5 bases, J lost 4 bases, and 5 bases lay in between. Germline values: CDR1 DFQATT, CDR2 SNEGSKA (reference sequence). The CDR3 has 10 residues. The CDR3 DNA is TGCAGTGCTTTCCTCTATGGCTACACCTTC. Translating it yields CSAFLYGYTF.

V gene TRBV25-1 combines with J gene TRBJ2-7; 7 bases map to TRBD1. The junction had 8 bases not matched to a gene; V was cut back by 0 bases and J by 0 bases. This CDR3 region has 17 residues. Germline CDR1 is MGHDK and CDR2 is SYGVNS. CDR3 in amino acids: CASSEYHGTASSYEQYF. As DNA, the CDR3 is TGTGCCAGCAGTGAATACCACGGGACAGCTAGCTCCTACGAGCAGTACTTC.

V gene TRBV5-1 combines with J gene TRBJ2-2; 10 bases are shared with TRBD2. Germline loops: CDR1 SGHRS, CDR2 YFSETQ. V dropped 3 bases and J dropped 7; count of bases not matched to a gene: 21. There are 20 residues in the CDR3. The CDR3 sequence: CASSSLLVHSTSGKGGELFF. CDR3 in DNA: TGCGCCAGCAGCTCACTTTTGGTCCACTCTACTAGCGGGAAGGGCGGGGAGCTGTTTTTT.

The chain couples TRBV5-6 to TRBJ2-1, with TRBD1 as a possible D gene (5 bases). The CDR3 is 12 residues long. V lost 0 bases and J lost 12, with 10 bases in between. CDR1 is SGHDT and CDR2 is YYEEEE in the germline V gene. The CDR3 region is CASSLVQGTQFF. The CDR3, as DNA: TGTGCCAGCAGCTTGGTCCAGGGAACGCAGTTCTTC.

V usage is TRBV18 and J usage is TRBJ2-5; TRBD2 agrees at 14 bases. The V gene's germline CDR1 is KGHSH and CDR2 LQKENI. Germline trimming cut 3 bases from V and 1 base from J; bases unmatched to any gene: 7. There are 18 residues in the CDR3. The CDR3 DNA is TGTGCCAGCTCACCCCGACTAGCGGGAGGGCCGGGCCAAGAGACCCAGTACTTC. Translating gives CASSPRLAGGPGQETQYF.

The chain carries TRBV3-1 (or the pseudogene TRBV3-2) and TRBJ2-7, with TRBD1 identical over 9 bases. V was clipped by 2 bases and J by 6 bases; unmatched bases: 5. The CDR3 totals 14 residues. CDR1 and CDR2 from the germline V gene are LGHDT and YNNKEL (reference sequence). The CDR3 is CASSQRTGVSEQYF. The CDR3 DNA reads TGTGCCAGCAGCCAACGGACAGGGGTGTCCGAGCAGTACTTC.

V usage is TRBV5-4 and J usage is TRBJ1-1, with D perhaps matching TRBD1 (5 bases). The CDR3 is 15 residues long. CDR1 SGHNT and CDR2 YYREEE come from the germline V gene (reference sequence). The V gene lost 4 bases and the J gene lost 6 bases, with 19 bases spanning the gap. The CDR3 region has the DNA TGTGCCAGCAGCCAAAACGGGGGGGGAGGGTCTGAAGCTTTCTTT. Its translation is CASSQNGGGGSEAFF. The full variable domain, in which reference TRBV5-4 and TRBJ1-1 provide the parts outside the CDR3, is ETGVTQSPTHLIKTRGQQVTLRCSSQSGHNTVSWYQQALGQGPQFIFQYYREEENGRGNFPPRFSGLQFPNYSSELNVNALELDDSALYLCASSQNGGGGSEAFFGQGTRLTVV.

This sequence joins TRBV19 and TRBJ1-5, with no clear D. Germline CDR1 is LNHDA and CDR2 is SQIVND (reference sequence). The CDR3 runs to 17 residues. V gave up 2 bases and J gave up 3 bases, with 17 bases separating them. DNA for the CDR3: TGTGCCAGTAGTATACGCCTAGGTCGAGGGTCCAATCAGCCCCAGCATTTT. Its translation: CASSIRLGRGSNQPQHF.